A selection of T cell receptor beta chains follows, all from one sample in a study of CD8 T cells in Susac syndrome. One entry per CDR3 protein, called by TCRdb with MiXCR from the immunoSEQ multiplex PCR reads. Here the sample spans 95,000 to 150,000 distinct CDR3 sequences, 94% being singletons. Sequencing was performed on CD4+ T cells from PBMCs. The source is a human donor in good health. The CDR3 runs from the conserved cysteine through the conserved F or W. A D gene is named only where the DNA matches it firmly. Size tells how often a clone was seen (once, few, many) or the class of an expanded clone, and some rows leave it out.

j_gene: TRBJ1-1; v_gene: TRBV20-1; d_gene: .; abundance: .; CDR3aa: CSPPVVTGKGEAFF; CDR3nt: TGCAGCCCTCCCGTTGTTACAGGGAAGGGTGAAGCTTTCTTT
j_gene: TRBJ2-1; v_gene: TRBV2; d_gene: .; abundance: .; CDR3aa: CASRGLAYNEQFF; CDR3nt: TGTGCCAGCAGGGGACTGGCCTACAATGAGCAGTTCTTC
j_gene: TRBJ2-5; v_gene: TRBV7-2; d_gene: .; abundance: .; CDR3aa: CASSPRKGTQYF; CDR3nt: TGTGCCAGCAGCCCACGAAAGGGGACCCAGTACTTC
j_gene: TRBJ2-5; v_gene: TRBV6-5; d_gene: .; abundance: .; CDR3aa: CASSYSYREETQYF; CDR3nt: TGTGCCAGCAGTTACTCTTACAGGGAAGAGACCCAGTACTTC
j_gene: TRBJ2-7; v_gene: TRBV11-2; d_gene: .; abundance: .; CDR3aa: CASSPRGPITKQYF; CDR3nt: TGTGCCAGCAGCCCCCGAGGGCCTATTACGAAACAGTACTTC
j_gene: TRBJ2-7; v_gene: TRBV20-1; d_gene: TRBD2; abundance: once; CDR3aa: CSARGLTSGEQYF; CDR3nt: TGCAGTGCCCGAGGATTGACTAGCGGCGAGCAGTACTTC
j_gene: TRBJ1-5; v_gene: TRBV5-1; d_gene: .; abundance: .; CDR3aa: CASSRGQNQPQHF; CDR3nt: TGCGCCAGCAGCCGAGGACAGAATCAGCCCCAGCATTTT
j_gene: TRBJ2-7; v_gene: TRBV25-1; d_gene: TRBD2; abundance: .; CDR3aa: CASIGTSGGNEQYF; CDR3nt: TGTGCCAGCATTGGGACTAGCGGTGGGAACGAGCAGTACTTC
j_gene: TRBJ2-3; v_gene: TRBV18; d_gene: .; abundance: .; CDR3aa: CASSPQGIGTDTQYF; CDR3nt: TGTGCCAGCTCACCCCAGGGAATTGGGACAGATACGCAGTATTTT
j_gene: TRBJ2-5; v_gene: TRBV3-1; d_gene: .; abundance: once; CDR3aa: CASSQASSFQETQYF; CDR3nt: TGTGCCAGCAGCCAAGCCTCGAGCTTCCAAGAGACCCAGTACTTC
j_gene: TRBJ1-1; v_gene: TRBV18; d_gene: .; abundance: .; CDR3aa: CASSSDLNTEAFF; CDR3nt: TGTGCCAGCTCTTCAGACCTGAACACTGAAGCTTTCTTT
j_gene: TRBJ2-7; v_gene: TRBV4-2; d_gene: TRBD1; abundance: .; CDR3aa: CASSQDQGDRGYEQYF; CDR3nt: TGTGCCAGCAGCCAAGATCAAGGGGACAGGGGATACGAGCAGTACTTC
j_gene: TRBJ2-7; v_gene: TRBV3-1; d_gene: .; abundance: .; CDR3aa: CASSQLGGEQYF; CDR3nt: TGTGCCAGCAGCCAACTAGGTGGCGAGCAGTACTTC
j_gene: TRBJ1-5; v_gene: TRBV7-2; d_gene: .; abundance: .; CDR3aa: CASSPTDQPQHF; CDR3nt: TGTGCCAGCAGCCCGACAGATCAGCCCCAGCATTTT
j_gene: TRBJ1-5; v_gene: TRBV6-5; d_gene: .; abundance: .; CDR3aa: CASRFGSNQPQHF; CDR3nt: TGTGCCAGCAGGTTCGGGAGCAATCAGCCCCAGCATTTT
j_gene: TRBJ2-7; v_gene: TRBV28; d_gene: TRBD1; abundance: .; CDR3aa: CASSLLGTGASYEQYF; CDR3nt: TGTGCCAGCAGTTTGCTCGGGACAGGGGCTTCCTACGAGCAGTACTTC
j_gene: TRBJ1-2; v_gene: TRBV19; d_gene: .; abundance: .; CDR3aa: CASSNPVGSHYGYTF; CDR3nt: TGTGCCAGTAGTAACCCCGTGGGATCCCACTATGGCTACACCTTC
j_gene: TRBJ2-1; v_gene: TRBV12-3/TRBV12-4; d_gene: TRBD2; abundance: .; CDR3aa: CASSPRTSGTSYNEQFF; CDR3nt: TGTGCCAGCAGTCCGAGGACTAGCGGGACCTCCTACAATGAGCAGTTCTTC
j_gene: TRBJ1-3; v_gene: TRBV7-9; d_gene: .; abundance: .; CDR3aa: CASGHSSENTIYF; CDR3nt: TGTGCCAGCGGACATTCCTCTGAAAACACCATATATTTT
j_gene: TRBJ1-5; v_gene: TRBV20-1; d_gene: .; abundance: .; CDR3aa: CSARVGQSNQPQHF; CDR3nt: TGCAGTGCTAGAGTTGGACAGAGCAATCAGCCCCAGCATTTT
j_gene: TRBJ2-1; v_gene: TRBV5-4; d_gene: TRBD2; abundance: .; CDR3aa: CASSVGLAGVVNEQFF; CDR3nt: TGTGCCAGCAGCGTAGGACTAGCGGGAGTGGTCAATGAGCAGTTCTTC
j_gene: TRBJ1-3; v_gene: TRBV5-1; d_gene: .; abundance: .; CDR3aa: CASSLAGVRSGNTIYF; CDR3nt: TGCGCCAGCAGCTTGGCTGGGGTCCGCTCTGGAAACACCATATATTTT
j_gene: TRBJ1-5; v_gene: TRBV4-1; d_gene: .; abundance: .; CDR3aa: CASSQEDNQPQHF; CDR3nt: TGCGCCAGCAGCCAAGAGGACAATCAGCCCCAGCATTTT
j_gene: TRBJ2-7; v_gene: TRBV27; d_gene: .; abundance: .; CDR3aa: CASSSPAEQYF; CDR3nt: TGTGCCAGCAGTTCCCCGGCGGAGCAGTACTTC
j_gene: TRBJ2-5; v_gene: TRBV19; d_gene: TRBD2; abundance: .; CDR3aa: CASSTLAGVETQYF; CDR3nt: TGTGCCAGTAGTACACTAGCGGGAGTTGAGACCCAGTACTTC
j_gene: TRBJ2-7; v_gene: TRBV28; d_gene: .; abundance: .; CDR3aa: CASSLARRAYEQYF; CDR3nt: TGTGCCAGCAGTTTAGCCCGTAGGGCCTACGAGCAGTACTTC
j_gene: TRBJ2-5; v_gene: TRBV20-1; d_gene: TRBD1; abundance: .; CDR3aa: CSARAPTGTGETQYF; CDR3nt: TGCAGTGCTAGGGCCCCGACAGGGACGGGTGAGACCCAGTACTTC
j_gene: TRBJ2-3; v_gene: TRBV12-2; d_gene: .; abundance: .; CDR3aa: CASRSYPRTGLRGTDTQYF; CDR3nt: TGTGCAAGTCGCTCTTACCCGAGGACAGGCCTTAGGGGCACAGATACGCAGTATTTT
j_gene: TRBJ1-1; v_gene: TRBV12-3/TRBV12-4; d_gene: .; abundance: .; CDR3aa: CASNLGGYTEAFF; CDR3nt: TGTGCCAGCAACCTAGGAGGGTACACTGAAGCTTTCTTT
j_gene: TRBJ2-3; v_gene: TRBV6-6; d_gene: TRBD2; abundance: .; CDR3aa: CASSLGLAGHTDTQYF; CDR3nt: TGTGCCAGCAGTCTCGGACTAGCGGGACACACAGATACGCAGTATTTT
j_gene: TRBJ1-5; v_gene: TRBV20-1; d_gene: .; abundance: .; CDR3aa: CSARTAGRYLSNQPQHF; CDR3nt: TGCAGTGCTAGAACGGCGGGACGGTACCTTAGCAATCAGCCCCAGCATTTT
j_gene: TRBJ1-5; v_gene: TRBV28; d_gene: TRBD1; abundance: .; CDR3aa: CASSQGARNQPQHF; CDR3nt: TGTGCCAGCAGCCAGGGGGCGCGGAATCAGCCCCAGCATTTT
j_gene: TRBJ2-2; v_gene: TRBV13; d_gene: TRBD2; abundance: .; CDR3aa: CASSFRTSGNTGELFF; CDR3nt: TGTGCCAGCAGCTTCCGGACTAGCGGTAACACCGGGGAGCTGTTTTTT
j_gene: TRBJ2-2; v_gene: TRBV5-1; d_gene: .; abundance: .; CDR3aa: CASSLVGAMNTGELFF; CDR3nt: TGCGCCAGCAGCTTGGTAGGGGCCATGAACACCGGGGAGCTGTTTTTT
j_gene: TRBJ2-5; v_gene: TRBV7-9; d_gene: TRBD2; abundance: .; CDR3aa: CASSYQGGIETQYF; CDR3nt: TGTGCCAGCAGCTATCAGGGAGGGATAGAGACCCAGTACTTC
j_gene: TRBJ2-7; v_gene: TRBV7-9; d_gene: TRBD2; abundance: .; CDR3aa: CASSRTSGSYEQYF; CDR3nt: TGTGCCAGCAGCCGGACTAGCGGATCCTACGAGCAGTACTTC
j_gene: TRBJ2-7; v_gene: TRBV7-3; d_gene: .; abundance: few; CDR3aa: CASSLVEQYF; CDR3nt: TGTGCCAGCAGCTTAGTCGAGCAGTACTTC
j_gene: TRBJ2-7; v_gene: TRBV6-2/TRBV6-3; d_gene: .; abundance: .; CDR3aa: CASSSDNYEQYF; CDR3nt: TGTGCCAGCAGTTCTGACAATTACGAGCAGTACTTC
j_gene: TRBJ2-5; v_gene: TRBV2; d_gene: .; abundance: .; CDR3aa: CASSEIVQEETQYF; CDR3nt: TGTGCCAGCAGTGAAATAGTGCAGGAAGAGACCCAGTACTTC
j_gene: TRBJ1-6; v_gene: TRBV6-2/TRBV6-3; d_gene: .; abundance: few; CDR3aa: CASSYSGGNSPLHF; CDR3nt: TGTGCCAGCAGTTACTCCGGCGGGAATTCACCCCTCCACTTT
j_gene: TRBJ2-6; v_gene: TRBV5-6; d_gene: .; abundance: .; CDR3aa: CASSLVMYSGANVLTF; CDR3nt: TGTGCCAGCAGCTTGGTGATGTACTCTGGGGCCAACGTCCTGACTTTC
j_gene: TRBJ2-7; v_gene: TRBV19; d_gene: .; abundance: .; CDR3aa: CASSLLSQGSYEQYF; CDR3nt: TGTGCCAGTAGTCTATTATCGCAGGGATCCTACGAGCAGTACTTC